Listed below are T cell receptor beta chains from one sample, sequenced in a study of blood T cell repertoires in COVID-19. Assay: immunoSEQ multiplex PCR; the TCRdb copy retains only in-frame clones and omits some. The repertoire holds about 72,000 clones, with 80% to 95% as singletons. The specimen was peripheral blood. The receptors stem from a woman between 55 and 75 years old with active COVID-19. Both conserved end residues are part of each CDR3. The D gene is left open where the match is weak. Only some rows state a clone size, as once, few, many or a class for expanded clones.

V,size,J,D,DNA,CDR3
TRBV7-9,once,TRBJ2-7,TRBD2,TGTGCCAGCAGTTCTAGCGGCTTGGGTGAGCAGTACTTC,CASSSSGLGEQYF
TRBV7-9,-,TRBJ2-7,-,TGTGCCAGCAGCTTCGAGGGCTACGAGCAGTACTTC,CASSFEGYEQYF
TRBV19,-,TRBJ1-1,TRBD1,TGTGCCAGTAGTACACAGGGGCCGAACACTGAAGCTTTCTTT,CASSTQGPNTEAFF
TRBV5-1,-,TRBJ2-2,-,TGCGCCAGCAGCTTGGGGGGGGGCATGAGGACCGGGGAGCTGTTTTTT,CASSLGGGMRTGELFF
TRBV12-5,-,TRBJ2-3,TRBD1,TGTGCTAGTGGTCCCAGACACCTTAGACAGGGGGGCACAGATACGCAGTATTTT,CASGPRHLRQGGTDTQYF
TRBV18,-,TRBJ2-1,TRBD2,TGTGCCAGCTCACCCCCGGGACTAGCGGGAGGGCCACATGAGCAGTTCTTC,CASSPPGLAGGPHEQFF
TRBV7-2,once,TRBJ2-7,-,TGTGCCAGCAGCTTAGGGCAGGCTATAACCTACGAGCAGTACTTC,CASSLGQAITYEQYF
TRBV6-1,-,TRBJ2-1,TRBD1,TGTGCCAGCAGTGACCGACAGGGAGTCGATGAGCAGTTCTTC,CASSDRQGVDEQFF
TRBV5-1,few,TRBJ2-7,TRBD1,TGCGCCAGCAGCTTGGTGGGACAGGGCCACGAGCAGTACTTC,CASSLVGQGHEQYF
TRBV23-1,once,TRBJ2-7,TRBD1,TGCGCCAGTCGAGGGGGCTGCTCCACCTACGAGCAGTACTTC,CASRGGCSTYEQYF